This TCR beta chain was identified during a study of blood T cell repertoires in COVID-19. At the level of the study: Collection of acute and convalescent COVID-19 samples took place in the United States, Italy and Spain. Sources were T cells, B-cell-depleted T cells, or PBMCs; the material itself was cDNA or gDNA.

From germline, CDR1 is MNHEY and CDR2 SVGAGI. V lost 4 bases, J lost 8 bases, and 8 bases stayed unmatched. The CDR3 runs to 14 residues. Original processing methods: The authors estimated nucleated cell counts from reference gene primer amplification. The repertoire was sequenced with immunoSEQ multiplex PCR; TCRdb's copy has only in-frame clones and lacks some. V, J and clone size are those of that table, while D and trimming were read from the DNA. The sample has 40,000 to 55,000 clones, roughly 84% seen once. V and J are TRBV6-5 and TRBJ1-2; 9 bases are a match to TRBD1. The sequence derives from a middle-aged man with acute or convalescent COVID-19. Source material: peripheral blood. Here the CDR3 reads CASSLAGQGDGYTF. The CDR3 DNA reads TGTGCCAGCAGTTTGGCGGGACAGGGAGACGGCTACACCTTC.